These 22 T cell receptor beta chains originate from one sample sequenced in a study of T cell repertoires in ileal Crohn's disease. Using immunoSEQ multiplex PCR, the repertoire was profiled, and TCRdb retains in-frame clones only, with some absent. The sample gives 6,000 to 8,500 clones, roughly 70% of which show up once; less than 20% is in the top ten. The sample taken for sequencing was ileal tissue. The receptors were sampled from an adult with Crohn's disease.

The chain uses TRBV11-3 and TRBJ1-2; 12 bases map to TRBD1. Trimming took 4 bases from V and 0 from J; bases not matched to a gene: 3. CDR1 and CDR2 (germline): SGHNT, YENEEA. The CDR3 is 16 amino acids. CDR3 sequence reads: CASSYGTGGANYGYTF. The CDR3 region has the DNA TGTGCCAGCAGCTACGGGACAGGGGGCGCTAACTATGGCTACACCTTC.

This clone showed up just a few times. The V gene is TRBV12-5, the J gene TRBJ1-1; maybe TRBD1 (6 bases). V was shortened by 2 bases and J by 3 bases, with 16 bases between the two germline ends. Germline assignment: CDR1 LGHNT and CDR2 FRNRAP. The CDR3 extends over 16 amino acids. CDR3 sequence: CASGLSTPQGHTEAFF. CDR3 sequence (DNA): TGTGCTAGTGGTTTGTCCACACCGCAGGGGCACACTGAAGCTTTCTTT.

The chain carries TRBV30 and TRBJ1-4; TRBD1 is a possible D gene (6 bases). V gave up 8 bases and J gave up 3 bases, with 10 bases separating them. Germline values: CDR1 GTSNPN, CDR2 SVGIG (reference sequence). The CDR3 contains 12 residues. The CDR3 region has the DNA TGTGCCGAAACAGGGTCTAATGAAAAACTGTTTTTT. Residues: CAETGSNEKLFF.

The chain has TRBV12-5 and TRBJ2-7, with 8 bases identical to TRBD1. Trimming cost V 4 bases and J 12 bases; bases outside gene matches: 5. Germline assignment: CDR1 LGHNT and CDR2 FRNRAP. This CDR3 spans 11 amino acids. The CDR3 DNA sequence: TGTGCTAGTGGTTCCGGACAGGGTCGGTACTTC. This translates into CASGSGQGRYF. The variable domain in full, with the rest retrieved from reference TRBV12-5 and TRBJ2-7, is DARVTQTPRHKVTEMGQEVTMRCQPILGHNTVFWYRQTMMQGLELLAYFRNRAPLDDSGMPKDRFSAEMPDATLATLKIQPSEPRDSAVYFCASGSGQGRYFGPGTRLTVT.

This clone was seen only once. The chain combines TRBV2 with TRBJ1-2, with 8 bases aligning to TRBD1. CDR3 length: 13 residues. V dropped 4 bases and J dropped 4; count of bases not matched to a gene: 2. Germline CDR1 SNHLY, CDR2 FYNNEI. CDR3 sequence (DNA): TGTGCCAGCAGTGCAGACAGGGGCTATGGCTACACCTTC. The encoded protein is CASSADRGYGYTF.

J is TRBJ1-1 and V is TRBV28; unclear D gene. The V and J ends lost 7 bases and 1 base respectively, with 10 bases between them. This CDR3 is 13 amino acids long. CDR1 is MDHEN, CDR2 SYDVKM, per germline. This CDR3 reads CASNPTPNTEAFF. The DNA of the CDR3 is TGTGCCAGCAATCCGACACCGAACACTGAAGCTTTCTTT.

Only one count was recorded for this clone. This rearrangement joins TRBV4-2 to TRBJ2-3, with 7 nucleotides matching TRBD2. From germline, CDR1 is LGHNA and CDR2 YNFKEQ. The J segment lost 6 bases and the V segment lost 5 bases, leaving 14 bases of the junction unmatched. The CDR3 contains 16 residues. The CDR3 loop reads CASSNYLAVLRDTQYF. The CDR3 bases are TGTGCCAGCAGCAACTACCTAGCGGTGTTAAGGGATACGCAGTATTTT.

The V call is TRBV11-2, the J call TRBJ2-2; 14 nucleotides line up with TRBD2. CDR3 length: 19 residues. The germline V gene encodes CDR1 SGHAT and CDR2 FQNNGV. V lost 1 base, J lost 0 bases, and 4 bases stayed unmatched. CDR3 loop: CASSLARLAGGPNTGELFF. Here the CDR3 DNA reads TGTGCCAGCAGCTTAGCTAGACTAGCGGGGGGGCCGAACACCGGGGAGCTGTTTTTT.

In regard to this clone: Sequence at one end of the junction differs from germline and may be a read error. The sample contains more than one DNA sequence encoding this CDR3. V usage is TRBV7-2 and J usage is TRBJ1-6; TRBD1 agrees at 9 bases. The germline V gene encodes CDR1 SGHTA and CDR2 FQGNSA. The CDR3 has 16 amino acids. The DNA of the CDR3 is TGTGCCAGCAGCTTAGCCGGGACAGGGCATAATTCCCCCCTCCACTTT. Translated, it gives CASSLAGTGHNSPLHF.

The V gene is TRBV6-5, the J gene TRBJ2-7, with a weak D call TRBD2 (7 bases). The CDR3 has 15 amino acids. Trimming pared 2 bases from V and 6 bases from J, leaving 17 bases between. Germline assignment: CDR1 MNHEY and CDR2 SVGAGI. CDR3 region: CASSYRPRGLSEQYF. CDR3 in DNA: TGTGCCAGCAGTTACCGACCGCGGGGGCTGAGCGAGCAGTACTTC.

This clone has only a few counts. The chain joins TRBV14 to TRBJ2-3; D remains unclear. Germline lookup yields CDR1 SGHDN and CDR2 FVKESK. V was shortened by 2 bases and J by 6 bases, with 9 bases between the two germline ends. The length of the CDR3 is 13 residues. The CDR3 DNA is TGTGCCAGCAGCCAATACGGAGCGGATACGCAGTATTTT. It translates to CASSQYGADTQYF.

This chain links TRBV7-6 with TRBJ1-3, with D perhaps TRBD1 (5 bases). The CDR3 loop spans 14 amino acids. Germline V gene lookup returns CDR1 SGHVS and CDR2 FNYEAQ. V gave up 2 bases and J gave up 1 base, with 6 bases separating them. Here the CDR3 reads CASSLRGSGNTIYF. The CDR3 coding sequence is TGTGCCAGCAGCTTAAGGGGATCTGGAAACACCATATATTTT.

This clone has more than one count but fewer than ten. The rearrangement links TRBV4-1 to TRBJ1-1; no firm D call. Between the trimmed V and J ends, which lost 2 bases and 3 bases, there was a span of 7 bases. CDR1 MGHRA and CDR2 YSYEKL come from the germline V gene. The CDR3 has 13 residues. CDR3: CASSQSGYTEAFF. CDR3 nucleotide sequence: TGCGCCAGCAGCCAATCGGGGTACACTGAAGCTTTCTTT.

The rearrangement joins TRBV10-3 to TRBJ1-1; D may be TRBD1 (6 bases). V lost 7 bases and J 3 bases, leaving 15 bases between the germline ends. The length of the CDR3 is 14 residues. Germline CDR1 is ENHRY and CDR2 is SYGVKD. The CDR3 DNA sequence: TGTGCCATCACCAAGGAGGGGGGGGACACTGAAGCTTTCTTT. Translated: CAITKEGGDTEAFF.

This clone has just a few counts. The chain uses TRBV7-8 and TRBJ2-1, with a weak D call TRBD1 (5 bases). Trimming removed 1 base at V and 9 bases at J, with 13 bases between. The CDR3 covers 14 residues. Germline CDR1 reads SGHVS; CDR2 reads FQNEAQ. CDR3 coding DNA: TGTGCCAGCAGCTTAGGGGCAGGGAACAGTGAGCAGTTCTTC. This sequence encodes CASSLGAGNSEQFF.

The chain joins TRBV5-1 to TRBJ1-4, with D tentatively TRBD1 (6 bases). The CDR3 spans 15 residues. Deletions cut 4 bases from V and 2 bases from J, with 12 bases between. In germline, CDR1 is SGHRS, CDR2 YFSETQ. CDR3 coding DNA: TGCGCCAGCAGCCGAGCAGGGGACACTAATGAAAAACTGTTTTTT. It specifies CASSRAGDTNEKLFF.

There are a few counts of this clone. CDR3 amino acids: CASNSGGIGYTF. DNA for the CDR3: TGTGCCAGCAACAGTGGGGGGATTGGCTACACCTTC. The chain joins TRBV28 to TRBJ1-2, with a weak D call TRBD1 (5 bases). Trimming took off 7 bases at V and 7 bases at J, with 13 bases between the two ends. There are 12 residues in the CDR3. Germline values: CDR1 MDHEN, CDR2 SYDVKM.

This clone has more than one count but fewer than ten. The chain combines TRBV4-2 with TRBJ2-7; 9 bases agree with TRBD2. With 0 bases clipped from V and 6 bases from J, the junction kept 6 bases outside the gene matches. CDR3 size: 15 residues. Germline V CDR1 and CDR2: LGHNA, YNFKEQ. This CDR3 is CASSQEGGSGGEQYF. CDR3 DNA: TGTGCCAGCAGCCAAGAAGGGGGTAGCGGGGGCGAGCAGTACTTC.

The chain carries TRBV7-8 and TRBJ2-7; TRBD2 is a possible D gene (6 bases). This CDR3 is built from 14 residues. Germline V lookup: CDR1 SGHVS, CDR2 FQNEAQ. The V gene lost 4 bases and the J gene lost 4 bases, with 14 bases spanning the gap. The CDR3 DNA follows: TGTGCCAGCAGCTCCAACGGGGGAGAGTACGAGCAGTACTTC. Encoded protein: CASSSNGGEYEQYF.

This clone turned up a few times. The chain has TRBV4-1 and TRBJ2-7, with a weak D call TRBD2 (5 bases). This CDR3 is built from 13 residues. CDR1 is MGHRA and CDR2 is YSYEKL in the germline V gene. V lost 1 base to trimming and J lost 5 bases, with 9 bases between them. CDR3 loop: CASSQASGNEQYF. The CDR3 DNA reads TGCGCCAGCAGCCAAGCCTCCGGGAACGAGCAGTACTTC.

The genes are TRBV9 and TRBJ1-2; 7 bases line up with TRBD1. The CDR3 covers 14 residues. Unmatched junction bases numbered 3, after V lost 0 bases and J lost 4 bases. Germline CDR1 and CDR2: SGDLS and YYNGEE. The CDR3, as DNA: TGTGCCAGCAGCGTAGATTACAGGGGCTATGGCTACACCTTC. It codes for CASSVDYRGYGYTF.

The CDR3 region has the DNA TGTGCCACCACGATAACAGGGGAGAGCAATCAGCCCCAGCATTTT. Translation: CATTITGESNQPQHF. V is TRBV28 and J is TRBJ1-5; 7 bases fit TRBD1. Per the germline V gene, CDR1 is MDHEN and CDR2 is SYDVKM. This CDR3 is 15 amino acids long. Trimming removed 10 bases from V and 1 base from J; junction bases left unmatched: 10. The full variable domain, its missing parts supplied by reference TRBV28 and TRBJ1-5, is DVKVTQSSRYLVKRTGEKVFLECVQDMDHENMFWYRQDPGLGLRLIYFSYDVKMKEKGDIPEGYSVSREKKERFSLILESASTNQTSMYLCATTITGESNQPQHFGDGTRLSIL.